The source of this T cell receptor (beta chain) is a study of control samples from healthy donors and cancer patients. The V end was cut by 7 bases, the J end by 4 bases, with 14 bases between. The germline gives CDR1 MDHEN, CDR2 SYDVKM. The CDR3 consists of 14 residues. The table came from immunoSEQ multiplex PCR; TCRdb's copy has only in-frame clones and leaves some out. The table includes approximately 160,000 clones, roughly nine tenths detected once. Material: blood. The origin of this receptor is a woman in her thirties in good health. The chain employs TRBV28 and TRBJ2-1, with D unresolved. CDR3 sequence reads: CASTPLSQYNEQFF. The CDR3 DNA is TGTGCCAGCACTCCCCTTTCCCAATACAATGAGCAGTTCTTC.